Shown below are 10 T cell receptor beta chains from a single sample sequenced in a study of identifying expanded T cells in peripheral blood. Using immunoSEQ multiplex PCR, the repertoire was profiled, and TCRdb retains in-frame clones only, with some absent. The sample shows about 90,000 clones, nearly 90% of them seen only once. Sequences were obtained from blood. Receptors were obtained from a person aged 18 to 70 in good health.

The chain carries TRBV7-2 and TRBJ1-5; D is unresolved. CDR1 is SGHTA, CDR2 FQGNSA, per germline. This CDR3 contains 19 residues. Trimming took off 4 bases at V and 4 bases at J, with 26 bases between the two ends. CDR3 nucleotide sequence: TGTGCCAGCAGCTCAACCGAACTTGGGTTGCAGGATCCTAATCAGCCCCAGCATTTT. The encoded protein is CASSSTELGLQDPNQPQHF.

The chain employs TRBV6-5 and TRBJ1-1; D might be TRBD1 (6 bases). Germline V gene lookup returns CDR1 MNHEY and CDR2 SVGAGI. The CDR3 runs to 14 residues. V was shortened by 2 bases and J by 4 bases, with 11 bases between the two germline ends. The CDR3 is CASSYGGAGTEAFF. CDR3 in DNA: TGTGCCAGCAGTTACGGGGGGGCAGGCACTGAAGCTTTCTTT.

V and J are TRBV5-1 and TRBJ2-7, with 7 bases that match TRBD2. Trimming cost V 4 bases and J 3 bases; bases outside gene matches: 4. Germline CDR1 and CDR2: SGHRS and YFSETQ. This CDR3 comprises 13 residues. The DNA of the CDR3 is TGCGCCAGCAGCCGGGGGGACGGCTACGAGCAGTACTTC. This sequence encodes CASSRGDGYEQYF.

The V gene is TRBV15, the J gene TRBJ1-1; maybe TRBD1 (5 bases). This CDR3 is built from 14 residues. The V gene's germline CDR1 is LNHNV and CDR2 YYDKDF (reference sequence). The V gene lost 5 bases and the J gene lost 5 bases, with 15 bases spanning the gap. The CDR3 loop reads CATSAGTWGTEAFF. The CDR3 bases are TGTGCCACCAGCGCAGGGACCTGGGGGACTGAAGCTTTCTTT.

The chain recombines TRBV6-4 with TRBJ1-1; D call uncertain. In germline, CDR1 is MRHNA, CDR2 SNTAGT. The CDR3 is made up of 14 amino acids. V was clipped by 10 bases and J by 2 bases, with 17 bases between them. The CDR3 DNA sequence: TGTGCCAACTCTAGCCGGATCTTCAACACTGAAGCTTTCTTT. Translation gives CANSSRIFNTEAFF.

V usage is TRBV6-7 and J usage is TRBJ1-2; 7 bases are shared with TRBD1. TRBV6-7 is marked as an open reading frame, function uncertain. The CDR3 is 13 amino acids. V shed 4 bases, J shed 3 bases, and the junction held 2 bases outside the gene matches. CDR3 sequence (DNA): TGTGCCAGCAGTTCCACAGGGGACTATGGCTACACCTTC. Translated, it gives CASSSTGDYGYTF.

The V and J genes are TRBV9 and TRBJ2-1; 12 bases agree with TRBD2. Germline V gene sequence: CDR1 SGDLS, CDR2 YYNGEE. J lost 9 bases, V lost 0 bases, and 10 bases had no gene match. CDR3 length: 17 residues. CDR3 DNA: TGTGCCAGCAGCGTAGCCCCCGGGCTAGCGGGAGGGCGTGAGCAGTTCTTC. This codes for CASSVAPGLAGGREQFF.

The gene calls are TRBV7-2 and TRBJ2-1, with D perhaps given as TRBD1 or TRBD2 (6 bases each). V dropped 8 bases and J dropped 7 bases, with 15 bases sitting between them. CDR1 SGHTA and CDR2 FQGNSA come from the germline V gene. The CDR3 sequence is 13 residues long. As DNA, the CDR3 is TGTGCCAGCGGGAGCCTAGGGGGGAATGAGCAGTTCTTC. Its protein product is CASGSLGGNEQFF.

The V call is TRBV5-1, the J call TRBJ1-2; TRBD1 matches at 9 bases. Germline loops: CDR1 SGHRS, CDR2 YFSETQ. Losses at the gene ends were 2 bases for V and 6 bases for J; bases not matched to a gene: 11. The CDR3 covers 16 residues. The CDR3 spells CASSLTGGGLSDGYTF. The CDR3 DNA reads as TGCGCCAGCAGCTTAACAGGGGGCGGTCTTTCTGATGGCTACACCTTC.

The rearrangement uses TRBV5-4 and TRBJ2-1, with D perhaps TRBD2 (6 bases). With 0 bases removed from V and 5 bases from J, the gap between germline ends came to 12 bases. The germline gives CDR1 SGHNT, CDR2 YYREEE (reference sequence). The CDR3 consists of 15 residues. The CDR3 DNA is TGTGCCAGCAGCTTGGAACGGGAGCAACACAATGAGCAGTTCTTC. Its translation is CASSLEREQHNEQFF.